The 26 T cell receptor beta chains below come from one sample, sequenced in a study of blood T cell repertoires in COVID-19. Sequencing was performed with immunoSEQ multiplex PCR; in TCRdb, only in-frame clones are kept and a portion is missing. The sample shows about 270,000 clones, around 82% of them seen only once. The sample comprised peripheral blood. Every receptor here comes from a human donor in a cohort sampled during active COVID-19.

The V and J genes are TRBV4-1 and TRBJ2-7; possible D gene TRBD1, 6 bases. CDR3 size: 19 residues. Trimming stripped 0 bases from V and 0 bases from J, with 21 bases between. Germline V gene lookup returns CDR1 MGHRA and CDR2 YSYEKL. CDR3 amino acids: CASSQDFRFGQTSSYEQYF. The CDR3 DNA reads TGCGCCAGCAGCCAAGATTTCCGGTTCGGACAGACGAGCTCCTACGAGCAGTACTTC.

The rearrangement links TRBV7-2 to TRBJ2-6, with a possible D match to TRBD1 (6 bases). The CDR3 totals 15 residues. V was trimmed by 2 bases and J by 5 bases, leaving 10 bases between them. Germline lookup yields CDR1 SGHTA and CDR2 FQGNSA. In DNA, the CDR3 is TGTGCCAGCAGCTTATCAGGGGACAGGGCCAACGTCCTGACTTTC. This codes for CASSLSGDRANVLTF. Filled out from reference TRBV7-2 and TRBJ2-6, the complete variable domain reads GAGVSQSPSNKVTEKGKDVELRCDPISGHTALYWYRQSLGQGLEFLIYFQGNSAPDKSGLPSDRFSAERTGGSVSTLTIQRTQQEDSAVYLCASSLSGDRANVLTFGAGSRLTVL.

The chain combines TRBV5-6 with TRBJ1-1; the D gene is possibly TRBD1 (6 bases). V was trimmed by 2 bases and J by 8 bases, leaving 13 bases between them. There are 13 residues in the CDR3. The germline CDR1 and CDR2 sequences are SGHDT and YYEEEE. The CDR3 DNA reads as TGTGCCAGCAGCTTTGTAGGGACACGAGAAGCTTTCTTT. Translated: CASSFVGTREAFF.

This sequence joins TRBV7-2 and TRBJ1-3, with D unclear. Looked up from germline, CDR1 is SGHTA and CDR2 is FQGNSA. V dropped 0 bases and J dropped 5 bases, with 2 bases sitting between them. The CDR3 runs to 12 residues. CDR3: CASSLARNTIYF. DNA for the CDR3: TGTGCCAGCAGCTTAGCCAGAAACACCATATATTTT.

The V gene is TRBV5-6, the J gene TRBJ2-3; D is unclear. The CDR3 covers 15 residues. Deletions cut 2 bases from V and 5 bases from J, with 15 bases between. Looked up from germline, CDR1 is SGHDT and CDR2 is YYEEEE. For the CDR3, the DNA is TGTGCCAGCAGCTTCGGCAGCGCCCGATTAGATACGCAGTATTTT. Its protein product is CASSFGSARLDTQYF.

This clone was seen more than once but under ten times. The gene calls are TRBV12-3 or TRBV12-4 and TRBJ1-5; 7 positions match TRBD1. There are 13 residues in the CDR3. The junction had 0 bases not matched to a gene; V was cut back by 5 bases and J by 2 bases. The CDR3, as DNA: TGTGCCAGCAGTGACAGGGGCAATCAGCCCCAGCATTTT. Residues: CASSDRGNQPQHF.

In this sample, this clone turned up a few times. For the CDR3, the DNA is TGCAGTGCTAGTTTACAGGCTGGAAACACCATATATTTT. This sequence encodes CSASLQAGNTIYF. The chain combines TRBV20-1 with TRBJ1-3; D may be TRBD1 (5 bases). The V gene lost 3 bases and the J gene lost 2 bases, with 8 bases spanning the gap. Germline CDR1 reads DFQATT; CDR2 reads SNEGSKA (reference sequence). The CDR3 extends over 13 amino acids.

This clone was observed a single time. For the CDR3, the DNA is TGCGCCAGCAGCAACGGAAAGCCTCGGGAGTCACCCCTCCACTTT. It codes for CASSNGKPRESPLHF. The chain uses TRBV5-1 and TRBJ1-6; D unclear. The CDR3 length is 15 residues. The V gene lost 4 bases and the J gene lost 10 bases, with 18 bases spanning the gap. The germline CDR1 and CDR2 sequences are SGHRS and YFSETQ. Full variable domain (rest looked up from reference TRBV5-1 and TRBJ1-6): KAGVTQTPRYLIKTRGQQVTLSCSPISGHRSVSWYQQTPGQGLQFLFEYFSETQRNKGNFPGRFSGRQFSNSRSEMNVSTLELGDSALYLCASSNGKPRESPLHFGNGTRLTVT.

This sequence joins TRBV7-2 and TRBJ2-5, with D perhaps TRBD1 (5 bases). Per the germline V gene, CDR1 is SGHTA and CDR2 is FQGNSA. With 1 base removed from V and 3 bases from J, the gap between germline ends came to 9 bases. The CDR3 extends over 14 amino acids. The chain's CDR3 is CASSLVSREETQYF. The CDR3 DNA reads TGTGCCAGCAGCTTAGTCTCCAGGGAAGAGACCCAGTACTTC.

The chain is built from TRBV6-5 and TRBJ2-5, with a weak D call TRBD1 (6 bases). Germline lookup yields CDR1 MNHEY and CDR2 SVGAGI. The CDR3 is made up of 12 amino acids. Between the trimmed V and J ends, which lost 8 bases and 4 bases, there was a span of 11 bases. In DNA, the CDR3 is TGTGCCAGCGGGGGCCAGGGAGAGACCCAGTACTTC. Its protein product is CASGGQGETQYF.

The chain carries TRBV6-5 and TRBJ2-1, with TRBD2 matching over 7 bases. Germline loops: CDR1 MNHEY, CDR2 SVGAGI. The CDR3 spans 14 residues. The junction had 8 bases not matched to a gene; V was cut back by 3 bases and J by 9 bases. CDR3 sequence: CASSYSAGKAEQFF. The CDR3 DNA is TGTGCCAGCAGTTATTCAGCGGGAAAGGCTGAGCAGTTCTTC.

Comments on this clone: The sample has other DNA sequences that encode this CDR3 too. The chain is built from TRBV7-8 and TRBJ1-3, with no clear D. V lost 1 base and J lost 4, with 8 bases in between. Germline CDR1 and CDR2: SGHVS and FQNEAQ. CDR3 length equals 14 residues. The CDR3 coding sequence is TGTGCCAGCAGCTTAGGGTCGGGGGGAAACACCATATATTTT. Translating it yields CASSLGSGGNTIYF.

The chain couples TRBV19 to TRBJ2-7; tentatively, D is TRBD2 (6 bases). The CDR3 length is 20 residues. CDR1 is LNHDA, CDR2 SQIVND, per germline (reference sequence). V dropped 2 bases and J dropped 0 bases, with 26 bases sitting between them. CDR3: CASSISVRTLWRGNSYEQYF. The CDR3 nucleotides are TGTGCCAGTAGTATATCGGTTCGTACTCTCTGGCGGGGCAACTCCTACGAGCAGTACTTC. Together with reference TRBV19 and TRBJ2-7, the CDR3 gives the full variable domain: DGGITQSPKYLFRKEGQNVTLSCEQNLNHDAMYWYRQDPGQGLRLIYYSQIVNDFQKGDIAEGYSVSREKKESFPLTVTSAQKNPTAFYLCASSISVRTLWRGNSYEQYFGPGTRLTVT.

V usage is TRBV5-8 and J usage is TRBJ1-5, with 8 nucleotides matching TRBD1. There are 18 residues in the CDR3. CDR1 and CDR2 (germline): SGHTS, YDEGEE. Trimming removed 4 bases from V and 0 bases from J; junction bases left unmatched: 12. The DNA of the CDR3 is TGTGCCAGCAGCCATGGACAGGGCGAGGGGTATAGCAATCAGCCCCAGCATTTT. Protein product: CASSHGQGEGYSNQPQHF.

The CDR3 loop is CASGQPGVPDTQYF. The CDR3 DNA reads TGTGCCAGCGGACAACCTGGGGTCCCAGATACGCAGTATTTT. The genes are TRBV2 and TRBJ2-3; tentatively, D is TRBD1 (5 bases). Trimming took off 8 bases at V and 4 bases at J, with 16 bases between the two ends. This CDR3 contains 14 residues. In germline, CDR1 is SNHLY, CDR2 FYNNEI. The full variable domain, in which reference TRBV2 and TRBJ2-3 provide the parts outside the CDR3, is EPEVTQTPSHQVTQMGQEVILRCVPISNHLYFYWYRQILGQKVEFLVSFYNNEISEKSEIFDDQFSVERPDGSNFTLKIRSTKLEDSAMYFCASGQPGVPDTQYFGPGTRLTVL.

The CDR3 nucleotides read TGCAGCGCACGTCTCGGGACACCCTTTTCCTCTGGAAACACCATATATTTT. Amino acids: CSARLGTPFSSGNTIYF. The V and J genes are TRBV29-1 and TRBJ1-3; perhaps TRBD1 as D (6 bases). The CDR3 totals 17 residues. The V gene lost 7 bases and the J gene lost 0 bases, with 22 bases spanning the gap. CDR1 SQVTM and CDR2 ANQGSEA come from the germline V gene.

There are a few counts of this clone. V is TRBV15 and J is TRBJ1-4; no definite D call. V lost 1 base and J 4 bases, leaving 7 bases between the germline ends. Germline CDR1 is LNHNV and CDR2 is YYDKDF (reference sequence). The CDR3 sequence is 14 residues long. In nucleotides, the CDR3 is TGTGCCACCAGCAGAGTGTCACTTAATGAAAAACTGTTTTTT. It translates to CATSRVSLNEKLFF.

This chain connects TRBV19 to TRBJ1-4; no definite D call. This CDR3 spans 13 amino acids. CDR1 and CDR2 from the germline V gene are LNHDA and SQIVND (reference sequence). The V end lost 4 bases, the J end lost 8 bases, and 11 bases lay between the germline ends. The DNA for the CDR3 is TGTGCCAGTAGTAAAAGGATAGCGGAAAAACTGTTTTTT. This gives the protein CASSKRIAEKLFF.

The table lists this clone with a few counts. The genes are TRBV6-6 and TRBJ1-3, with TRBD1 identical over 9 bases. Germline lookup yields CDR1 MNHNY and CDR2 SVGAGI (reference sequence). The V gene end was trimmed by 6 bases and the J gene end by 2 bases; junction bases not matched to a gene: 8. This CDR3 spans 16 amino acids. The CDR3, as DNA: TGTGCCAGCAGGCCCGACAGGGGGTTCGCTGGAAACACCATATATTTT. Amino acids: CASRPDRGFAGNTIYF.

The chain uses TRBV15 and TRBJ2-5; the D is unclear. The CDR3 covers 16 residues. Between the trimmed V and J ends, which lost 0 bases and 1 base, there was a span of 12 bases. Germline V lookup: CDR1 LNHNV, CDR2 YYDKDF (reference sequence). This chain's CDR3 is CATSRDAWARQETQYF. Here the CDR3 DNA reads TGTGCCACCAGCAGAGACGCATGGGCACGCCAAGAGACCCAGTACTTC.

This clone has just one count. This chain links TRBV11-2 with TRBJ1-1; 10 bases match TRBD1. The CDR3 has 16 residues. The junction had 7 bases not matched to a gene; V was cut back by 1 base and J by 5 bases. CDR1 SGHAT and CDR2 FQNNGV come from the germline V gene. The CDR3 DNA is TGTGCCAGCAGCTTAGTTTTTGAGGACAGGGGGACTGAAGCTTTCTTT. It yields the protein CASSLVFEDRGTEAFF.

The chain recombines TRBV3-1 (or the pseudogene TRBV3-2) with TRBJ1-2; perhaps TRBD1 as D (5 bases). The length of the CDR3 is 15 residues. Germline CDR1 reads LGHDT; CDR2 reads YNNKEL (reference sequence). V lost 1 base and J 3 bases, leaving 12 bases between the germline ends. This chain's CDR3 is CASSQGIGADYGYTF. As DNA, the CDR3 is TGTGCCAGCAGCCAAGGTATAGGGGCTGACTATGGCTACACCTTC.

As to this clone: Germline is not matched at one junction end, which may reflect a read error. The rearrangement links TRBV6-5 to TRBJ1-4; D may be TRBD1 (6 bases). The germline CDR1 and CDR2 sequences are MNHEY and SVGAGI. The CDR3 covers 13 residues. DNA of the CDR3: TGTGTCAGCAAACAGGGACCTAATGAAAAACTGTTTTTT. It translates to CVSKQGPNEKLFF.

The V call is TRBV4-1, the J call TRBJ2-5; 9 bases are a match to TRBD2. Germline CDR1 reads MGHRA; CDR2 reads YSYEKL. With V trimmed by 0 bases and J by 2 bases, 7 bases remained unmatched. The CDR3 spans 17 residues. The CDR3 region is CASSQDPASGAQETQYF. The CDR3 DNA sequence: TGCGCCAGCAGCCAAGATCCGGCTAGCGGGGCACAAGAGACCCAGTACTTC.

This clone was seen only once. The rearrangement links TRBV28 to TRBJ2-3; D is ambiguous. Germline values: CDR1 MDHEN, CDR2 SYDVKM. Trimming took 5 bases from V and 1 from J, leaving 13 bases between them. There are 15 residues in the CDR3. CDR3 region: CASSPGVYGTDTQYF. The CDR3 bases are TGTGCCAGCAGTCCAGGCGTCTACGGCACAGATACGCAGTATTTT.

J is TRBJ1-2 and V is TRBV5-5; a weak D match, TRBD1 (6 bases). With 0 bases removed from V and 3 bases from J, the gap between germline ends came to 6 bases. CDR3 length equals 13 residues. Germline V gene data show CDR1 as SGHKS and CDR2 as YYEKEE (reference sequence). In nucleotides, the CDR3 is TGTGCCAGCAGCTTGGGGACAGACTATGGCTACACCTTC. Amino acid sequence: CASSLGTDYGYTF.